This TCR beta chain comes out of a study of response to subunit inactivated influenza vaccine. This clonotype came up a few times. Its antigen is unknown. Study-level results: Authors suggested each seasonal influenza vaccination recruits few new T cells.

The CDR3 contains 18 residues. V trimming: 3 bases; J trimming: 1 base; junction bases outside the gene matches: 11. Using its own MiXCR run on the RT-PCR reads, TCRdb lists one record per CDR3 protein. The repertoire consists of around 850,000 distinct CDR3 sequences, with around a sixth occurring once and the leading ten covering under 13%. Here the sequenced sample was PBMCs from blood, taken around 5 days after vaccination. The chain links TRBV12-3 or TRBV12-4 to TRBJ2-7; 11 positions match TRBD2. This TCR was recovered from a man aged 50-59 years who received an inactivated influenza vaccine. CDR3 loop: CASSFWASGRLRSYEQYF. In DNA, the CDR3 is TGTGCCAGCAGTTTTTGGGCTAGCGGGAGGCTCAGATCCTACGAGCAGTACTTC.